A selection of T cell receptor beta chains follows, all from one sample in a study of prognosis after radiotherapy for stage I lung cancer. TCRdb processed the multiplex PCR reads anew with MiXCR; each CDR3 protein has one entry. The sample shows about 32,000 distinct CDR3 sequences, approximately 46% of them seen only once. This specimen was PBMCs, taken before or after stereotactic body radiation therapy (not recorded which). The receptors here all came from a donor of 50 years or more with non-small cell lung cancer. Each CDR3 is given with its conserved first and last residue. The D gene is left open where the match is weak. The size entry is marked missing in some rows and otherwise reads once, few, many or a size class.

.	TRBV27	TRBJ1-6	medium-sized	TGTGCCAGCAGTCCCATCCCGGCGGGAGTCTATAATTCACCCCTCCACTTT	CASSPIPAGVYNSPLHF
TRBD1	TRBV30	TRBJ1-1	.	TGTGCCTTGACAGGGGGCGCCATGAGGTACACTGAAGCTTTCTTT	CALTGGAMRYTEAFF
.	TRBV4-1	TRBJ1-5	many	TGCGCCAGCAGCCAAGTGGCCGGCGGGCCCCAGCATTTT	CASSQVAGGPQHF
.	TRBV29-1	TRBJ2-7	many	TGCAGCGTTGAGACAGACCCCTACGAGCAGTACTTC	CSVETDPYEQYF
.	TRBV24-1	TRBJ2-2	.	TGTGCCACCAGTTTACGGGGAGACTTGAACACCGGGGAGCTGTTTTTT	CATSLRGDLNTGELFF
TRBD2	TRBV19	TRBJ2-1	many	TGTGCCAGTATTATGACTAGCGGGGGTTACAATGAGCAGTTCTTC	CASIMTSGGYNEQFF
TRBD2	TRBV5-6	TRBJ2-7	.	TGTGCCAGCAGCTTGGCCGGTAGCGGGAGGTCCTACGAGCAGTACTTC	CASSLAGSGRSYEQYF
.	TRBV28	TRBJ2-7	medium-sized	TGTGCCAGCAGTGCTGAGTCGTACGAGCAGTACTTC	CASSAESYEQYF
.	TRBV19	TRBJ2-7	.	TGTGCCATTAGAAAATCCAGGGTGCTATCATACGAGCAGTACTTC	CAIRKSRVLSYEQYF
.	TRBV20-1	TRBJ1-2	few	TGCAGTTATTCAGATCACTATGGCTACACCTTC	CSYSDHYGYTF
.	TRBV29-1	TRBJ2-7	many	TGCAGCGCAGAGAAAACAGGGCGCGAGCAGTACTTC	CSAEKTGREQYF
.	TRBV9	TRBJ2-7	many	TGTGCCAGCAGCCCCCGGCCGGCGAGCTCCTACGAGCAGTACTTC	CASSPRPASSYEQYF
TRBD1	TRBV6-1	TRBJ2-5	many	TGTGCCAGCAGTGCCACACAGGGGGGACAAGAGACCCAGTACTTC	CASSATQGGQETQYF
TRBD1	TRBV27	TRBJ1-6	.	TGTGCCAGCAGACGGGGACAGGGGGAACGCCTCCACTTT	CASRRGQGERLHF
.	TRBV5-1	TRBJ1-1	.	TGCGCCAGCAGCTTTGGGGGGACGTATGAAGCTTTCTTT	CASSFGGTYEAFF
.	TRBV7-2	TRBJ2-1	many	TGTGCCAGCAGCCTAAACTTAATCCCCACTGAGCAGTTCTTC	CASSLNLIPTEQFF
TRBD2	TRBV20-1	TRBJ2-3	.	TGCAGTGCTAGATACGGCGGGAGCTCCACAGATACGCAGTATTTT	CSARYGGSSTDTQYF
.	TRBV4-2	TRBJ2-2	many	TGTGCCAGCAGCTTGGGGTCGTTCAGCGGGGAGCTGTTTTTT	CASSLGSFSGELFF
.	TRBV27	TRBJ2-2	many	TGTGCCAGCAGTTTATCGTTCCGGACAACAGAAACCGGGGAGCTGTTTTTT	CASSLSFRTTETGELFF
.	TRBV4-1	TRBJ2-3	.	TGCGCCAGCAGCCAAGATCGGGAAGGGATCAGCGTGACAGATACGCAGTATTTT	CASSQDREGISVTDTQYF
.	TRBV4-1	TRBJ2-1	many	TGCGCCAGCAGCCCGCAAACGAGCTTAGCGACGGGCAATGAGCAGTTCTTC	CASSPQTSLATGNEQFF
.	TRBV4-1	TRBJ1-4	many	TGCGCCAGCAGCCAAGATCGAGCACCCCGGGATGGTGAAAAACTGTTTTTT	CASSQDRAPRDGEKLFF
.	TRBV6-1	TRBJ2-3	medium-sized	TGTGCCAGCAGTCGTAAAACAGGGTCTAGCACAGATACGCAGTATTTT	CASSRKTGSSTDTQYF
.	TRBV4-1	TRBJ2-7	.	TGCGCCAGCAGCCTTCCGACGTCCCCCTACGAGCAGTACTTC	CASSLPTSPYEQYF
TRBD2	TRBV2	TRBJ2-1	many	TGTGCCAGCTCGGGGGGGGGGGATGAGCAGTTCTTC	CASSGGGDEQFF